This T cell receptor beta chain was captured in a study of Graves' ophthalmopathy and Graves' hyperthyroidism. As to this clonotype: No conserved phenylalanine or tryptophan ends this CDR3, so it is likely a read error.

V was pared by 4 bases and J by 4 bases, with 11 bases between. CDR3 size: 13 residues. CDR1 SGDLS and CDR2 YYNGEE come from the germline V gene. The TCR beta CDR3 regions underwent amplification from RNA transcripts. The workflow started with a first-round RT-PCR run with HTBI primers and then moved on to a second-round multiplex PCR. TCRdb reanalysed the multiplex PCR reads using MiXCR and keeps one entry per CDR3 protein. The repertoire includes about 1.1 million distinct CDR3 sequences, 36% of them detected once, and over 8.5% sits in the top ten. The sequence came from an adult man with Graves' hyperthyroidism. Sequencing was performed on peripheral blood or thyroid tissue (not recorded which). The rearrangement uses TRBV9 and TRBJ1-1, with a weak D call TRBD1 (5 bases). The CDR3 here is CASSPRRGTEAFL. As DNA, the CDR3 is TGTGCCAGCAGCCCTCGGAGGGGCACTGAAGCTTTCCTT.